Listed below are T cell receptor beta chains from one sample, sequenced in a study of OX40 agonist ivuxolimab in advanced cancers. The protocol was immunoSEQ multiplex PCR, while the TCRdb copy is restricted to in-frame clones and leaves out a portion. This table holds around 94,000 clones, around 85% found once. Sequenced material: CD4+ or CD8+ T cells sorted from blood, taken in a trial of the OX40 agonist ivuxolimab. The origin of the receptors is an adult with an advanced solid tumor such as melanoma, head and neck, liver or kidney cancer. CDR3s include the opening cysteine and the closing phenylalanine or tryptophan. A D gene is named only where the DNA matches it firmly. Not every row has a clone size; where given, it reads once, few, many or a size class.

v_gene: TRBV11-3; j_gene: TRBJ2-7; d_gene: TRBD1; abundance: NA; CDR3aa: CASSLAPGPGQYEQYF; CDR3nt: TGTGCCAGCAGCTTAGCGCCGGGACCGGGACAGTACGAGCAGTACTTC
v_gene: TRBV28; j_gene: TRBJ1-1; d_gene: NA; abundance: NA; CDR3aa: CASSLRRGTRLEAFF; CDR3nt: TGTGCCAGCAGCCTGAGAAGAGGAACCCGCCTTGAAGCTTTCTTT
v_gene: TRBV30; j_gene: TRBJ1-3; d_gene: TRBD1; abundance: NA; CDR3aa: CAWSEKTGGPGNTIYF; CDR3nt: TGTGCCTGGAGTGAAAAGACAGGGGGCCCTGGAAACACCATATATTTT
v_gene: TRBV5-6; j_gene: TRBJ1-6; d_gene: NA; abundance: NA; CDR3aa: CASSSYNSPLHF; CDR3nt: TGTGCCAGCAGCTCATATAATTCACCCCTCCACTTT
v_gene: TRBV7-2; j_gene: TRBJ2-7; d_gene: NA; abundance: once; CDR3aa: CASSFAQGYEQYF; CDR3nt: TGTGCCAGCAGCTTTGCCCAGGGGTACGAGCAGTACTTC
v_gene: TRBV18; j_gene: TRBJ1-6; d_gene: NA; abundance: NA; CDR3aa: CASSPTGPGNSPLHF; CDR3nt: TGTGCCAGCTCGCCTACCGGGCCGGGTAATTCACCCCTCCACTTT
v_gene: TRBV7-9; j_gene: TRBJ2-1; d_gene: NA; abundance: NA; CDR3aa: CASSSSGGRDNEQFF; CDR3nt: TGTGCCAGCAGCTCCAGCGGAGGACGAGACAATGAGCAGTTCTTC
v_gene: TRBV25-1; j_gene: TRBJ2-3; d_gene: TRBD1; abundance: NA; CDR3aa: CASSEWGTASTDTQYF; CDR3nt: TGTGCCAGCAGTGAATGGGGGACAGCTAGCACAGATACGCAGTATTTT
v_gene: TRBV15; j_gene: TRBJ2-1; d_gene: TRBD1; abundance: NA; CDR3aa: CATTPSGQGISGQFF; CDR3nt: TGTGCCACCACCCCCTCGGGACAGGGGATCTCTGGGCAGTTCTTC
v_gene: TRBV5-6; j_gene: TRBJ2-7; d_gene: NA; abundance: NA; CDR3aa: CASSYVNEQYF; CDR3nt: TGTGCCAGCAGCTACGTTAACGAGCAGTACTTC
v_gene: TRBV19; j_gene: TRBJ2-3; d_gene: NA; abundance: NA; CDR3aa: CASSAGQTDTQYF; CDR3nt: TGTGCCAGTAGCGCCGGACAGACAGATACGCAGTATTTT
v_gene: TRBV11-3; j_gene: TRBJ2-7; d_gene: NA; abundance: NA; CDR3aa: CASSLDPGTSFYEQYF; CDR3nt: TGTGCCAGCAGCTTAGATCCCGGGACGTCTTTTTACGAGCAGTACTTC
v_gene: TRBV28; j_gene: TRBJ1-2; d_gene: TRBD1; abundance: NA; CDR3aa: CASSPWDSAEINYGYTF; CDR3nt: TGTGCCAGCAGTCCCTGGGACAGCGCCGAGATTAACTATGGCTACACCTTC
v_gene: TRBV6-5; j_gene: TRBJ1-2; d_gene: NA; abundance: NA; CDR3aa: CASSYSREWYGYTF; CDR3nt: TGTGCCAGCAGTTACTCGAGGGAGTGGTATGGCTACACCTTC
v_gene: TRBV5-4; j_gene: TRBJ2-2; d_gene: NA; abundance: NA; CDR3aa: CASSLDVFGRGQRSLFF; CDR3nt: TGTGCCAGCAGCTTGGATGTTTTCGGACGGGGTCAACGGAGTCTGTTTTTT
v_gene: TRBV7-2; j_gene: TRBJ2-7; d_gene: NA; abundance: NA; CDR3aa: CASSSSTSLIYEQYF; CDR3nt: TGTGCCAGCAGCTCCAGTACTAGTCTGATTTACGAGCAGTACTTC
v_gene: TRBV30; j_gene: TRBJ2-3; d_gene: TRBD2; abundance: NA; CDR3aa: CALRAGVETDTQYF; CDR3nt: TGTGCCTTAAGAGCGGGAGTTGAGACAGATACGCAGTATTTT
v_gene: TRBV10-3; j_gene: TRBJ1-5; d_gene: TRBD1; abundance: NA; CDR3aa: CATTPGQGGNQPQHF; CDR3nt: TGTGCCACTACACCGGGACAGGGCGGAAATCAGCCCCAGCATTTT
v_gene: TRBV5-4; j_gene: TRBJ1-2; d_gene: NA; abundance: NA; CDR3aa: CASSQGEGDNYGYTF; CDR3nt: TGTGCCAGCAGCCAAGGAGAGGGGGACAACTATGGCTACACCTTC
v_gene: TRBV7-2; j_gene: TRBJ2-1; d_gene: TRBD2; abundance: NA; CDR3aa: CASSGGSGREEEQFF; CDR3nt: TGTGCCAGCAGCGGGGGTAGCGGGAGGGAAGAGGAGCAGTTCTTC
v_gene: TRBV5-1; j_gene: TRBJ2-5; d_gene: TRBD2; abundance: NA; CDR3aa: CASSLGPSGPQETQYF; CDR3nt: TGCGCCAGCAGCTTGGGGCCTAGCGGCCCCCAAGAGACCCAGTACTTC
v_gene: TRBV11-2; j_gene: TRBJ2-3; d_gene: TRBD2; abundance: NA; CDR3aa: CASSLEGGSYDTQYF; CDR3nt: TGTGCCAGCAGCCTAGAGGGCGGGAGTTACGATACGCAGTATTTT
v_gene: TRBV11-2; j_gene: TRBJ2-3; d_gene: TRBD1; abundance: NA; CDR3aa: CASSFNRGTDTQYF; CDR3nt: TGTGCCAGCAGCTTCAACAGGGGAACAGATACGCAGTATTTT